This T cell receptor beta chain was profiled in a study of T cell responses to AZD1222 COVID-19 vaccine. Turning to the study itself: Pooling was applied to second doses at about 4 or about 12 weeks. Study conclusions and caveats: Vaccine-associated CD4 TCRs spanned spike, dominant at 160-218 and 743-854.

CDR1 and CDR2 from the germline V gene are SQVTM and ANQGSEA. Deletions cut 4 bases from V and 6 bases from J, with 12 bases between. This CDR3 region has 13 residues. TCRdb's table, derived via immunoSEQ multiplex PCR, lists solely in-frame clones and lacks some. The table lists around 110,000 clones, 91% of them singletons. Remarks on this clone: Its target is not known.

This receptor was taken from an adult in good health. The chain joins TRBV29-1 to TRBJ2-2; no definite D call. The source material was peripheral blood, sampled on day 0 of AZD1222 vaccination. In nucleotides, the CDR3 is TGCAGCGTTGCGTACAGCTCGCCCGGGGAGCTGTTTTTT. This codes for CSVAYSSPGELFF.